This TCR beta chain was documented in a study of blood T cell repertoires in COVID-19. Study-level background: Sample material is recorded as cDNA or gDNA derived from T cells, B-cell-depleted T cells, or PBMCs.

The repertoire was sequenced with immunoSEQ multiplex PCR; TCRdb's copy has only in-frame clones and lacks some. The top ten clones hold about 7.4% of a sample with approximately 81,000 clones, roughly four fifths of them seen once. The V gene's germline CDR1 is SGDLS and CDR2 YYNGEE. CDR3 size: 15 residues. V gave up 2 bases and J gave up 0 bases, with 12 bases separating them. The chain joins TRBV9 to TRBJ2-7; TRBD2 is a possible D gene (6 bases). Sequencing was carried out using peripheral blood. This clonotype was sampled from a human donor in a cohort sampled during active COVID-19. CDR3 sequence: CASSVGGRSSYEQYF. In DNA form, the CDR3 reads TGTGCCAGCAGCGTCGGGGGACGGAGCTCCTACGAGCAGTACTTC.